Presented here are 5 T cell receptor beta chains from one specimen sequenced in a study of T cell changes during pregnancy in multiple sclerosis. Generated by immunoSEQ multiplex PCR, the TCRdb table keeps only in-frame clones and is missing some. The sample yields tens of thousands of clones, 85% to 95% seen once. The input for sequencing was peripheral blood, taken in the second trimester of pregnancy. The receptors stem from a female donor in good health, enrolled as a control in a pregnancy study.

V gene TRBV27 combines with J gene TRBJ2-7; 9 nucleotides agree with TRBD1. Germline V CDR1 and CDR2: MNHEY, SMNVEV (reference sequence). The CDR3 runs 15 residues. V lost 5 bases, J lost 3 bases, and 8 bases stayed unmatched. CDR3 in DNA: TGTGCCAGCAGTGTAAGGGGACAGGGCCACTACGAGCAGTACTTC. This translates into CASSVRGQGHYEQYF.

The chain joins TRBV6-4 to TRBJ2-4; TRBD2 aligns across 7 bases. V gave up 9 bases and J gave up 3 bases; unmatched junction bases: 11. Germline V gives CDR1 MRHNA, CDR2 SNTAGT. The CDR3 is 15 residues long. CDR3 sequence reads: CARGGGDKVKNIQYF. CDR3 bases: TGTGCCAGGGGGGGAGGGGATAAGGTCAAAAACATTCAGTACTTC.

The chain is built from TRBV4-2 and TRBJ1-2; no clear D gene. The CDR3 loop spans 16 amino acids. The V and J ends lost 3 bases and 6 bases respectively, with 20 bases between them. Germline CDR1 and CDR2: LGHNA and YNFKEQ. The CDR3 is CASSQPIVTAWNGYTF. The CDR3 DNA is TGTGCCAGCAGCCAGCCGATAGTAACAGCCTGGAATGGCTACACCTTC.

On this clone: One junction end disagrees with the germline gene, perhaps due to a read error. Other DNA sequences in this specimen translate into the identical CDR3. V is TRBV30 and J is TRBJ2-5; TRBD2 matches at 16 bases. This CDR3 contains 17 residues. Germline CDR1 GTSNPN, CDR2 SVGIG (reference sequence). CDR3 DNA sequence: TGTGCCTGGAAGGGACTAGCGGGGGGGCCAGTTCCCGAGACTCAGTACTTC. This sequence encodes CAWKGLAGGPVPETQYF.

This clone was counted a single time. The chain carries TRBV28 and TRBJ1-5, with D unclear. V lost 3 bases, J lost 5 bases, and 20 bases lay in between. The CDR3 is 17 residues long. Germline lookup yields CDR1 MDHEN and CDR2 SYDVKM. CDR3 DNA: TGTGCCAGCAGTTTCTCTCACGGCAGAGGGCAATATCAGCCCCAGCATTTT. It translates to CASSFSHGRGQYQPQHF.